The entry below gives a single T cell receptor beta chain sequence along with its context. Its antigen is not identified. This sample is part of a study of T cells in Graves' hyperthyroidism and ophthalmopathy. Overall study: Specimen type is peripheral blood, collected at initial diagnosis prior to any treatment.

It was RNA transcripts that yielded the amplified TCR beta CDR3 regions. With the HTBI primer set, the TCR CDR3 went through a first round of RT-PCR. TCRdb re-derived calls from the multiplex PCR reads in MiXCR, one entry per CDR3 protein. The table lists about 640,000 distinct CDR3 sequences, roughly 20% of them singletons, with more than 30% in the top ten. The study, taken as a whole, reports: Ophthalmopathy, which appeared later, was predicted by the model a median approximately six months before onset.

Ophthalmopathy in the patients scored at least 3 on Clinical Activity Score and at least 4 on NOSPECS grade, lasting under 3 months. Clinical symptoms, serum thyroxine, TRAb, thyroid ultrasound and orbital computed tomography informed diagnoses. CDR1 MNHEY and CDR2 SVGAGI come from the germline V gene. This CDR3 comprises 15 residues. Trimming cost V 8 bases and J 4 bases; bases outside gene matches: 9. Source material: blood. V gene TRBV6-5 combines with J gene TRBJ1-4; 8 bases match TRBD1. The sequence was collected from a man younger than 45 with Graves' ophthalmopathy. The CDR3 DNA is TGTGCCAGCGGTTCCAGGGGGCGCATTAATGAAAAACTGTTTTTT. It is translated as CASGSRGRINEKLFF.